The T cell receptor (beta chain) described here comes from a study of tumor and adjacent non-tumor tissue in lung cancer. Across the whole study: Histology: about a dozen adenocarcinoma, a couple of squamous cell carcinoma, 1 small cell lung cancer.

This CDR3 spans 16 amino acids. Germline V lookup: CDR1 MGHRA, CDR2 YSYEKL. This sample's RNA came from whole unsorted tissue. The library came from three nested PCR rounds adapted from ARM-PCR protocols. One entry per CDR3 protein results from TCRdb running MiXCR on the multiplex PCR reads. The sample comprises 95,000 to 150,000 distinct CDR3 sequences, around three fifths of which are singletons, and around 13% rests with the top ten. Findings and caveats of the study: Top 100 clones took a larger repertoire share in normal lung. Higher tumor TCR diversity was associated with shorter survival.

A note on this clonotype: Its antigen remains unknown. The germline gene is not matched at one end of the junction; a read error may be the cause.

Input material: lung tumor tissue. The chain joins TRBV4-1 to TRBJ2-7, with D possibly being TRBD2 (5 bases). The receptor was derived from a man aged 30-40 years with non-small cell lung cancer. DNA for the CDR3: TGCGCCAGCAGCCAAGATGAGATAGGAGGTACGTACGAGCAGTGCTTC. It is translated as CASSQDEIGGTYEQCF.